This T cell receptor (beta chain) was obtained from a study of blood T cell repertoires in COVID-19. Libraries were prepared by immunoSEQ multiplex PCR; TCRdb keeps only in-frame clonotypes and omits some of them. The sample lists roughly 71,000 clones, almost 85% occurring once. Unmatched junction bases numbered 5, after V lost 5 bases and J lost 4 bases. The CDR3 loop spans 14 amino acids. Per the germline V gene, CDR1 is MNHEY and CDR2 is SVGAGI. The source material was peripheral blood. This receptor was taken from a man aged 45-60 years with acute or convalescent COVID-19. This chain uses TRBV6-5 with TRBJ2-5; 9 bases line up with TRBD1. The CDR3 coding sequence is TGTGCCAGCAGTAACAGGGGGCTTCCAGAGACCCAGTACTTC. Translating gives CASSNRGLPETQYF.